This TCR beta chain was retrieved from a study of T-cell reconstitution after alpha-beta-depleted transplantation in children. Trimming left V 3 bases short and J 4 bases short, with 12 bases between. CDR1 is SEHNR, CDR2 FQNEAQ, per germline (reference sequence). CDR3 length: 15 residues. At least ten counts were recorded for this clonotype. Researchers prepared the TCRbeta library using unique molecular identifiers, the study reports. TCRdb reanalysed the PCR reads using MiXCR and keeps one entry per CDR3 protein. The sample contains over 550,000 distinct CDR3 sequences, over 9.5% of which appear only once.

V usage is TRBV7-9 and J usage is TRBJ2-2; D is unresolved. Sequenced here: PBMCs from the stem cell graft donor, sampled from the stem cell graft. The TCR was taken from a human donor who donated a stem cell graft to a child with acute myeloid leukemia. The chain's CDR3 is CASSLAVVGTGELFF. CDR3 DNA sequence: TGTGCCAGCAGCTTGGCTGTTGTGGGCACCGGGGAGCTGTTTTTT.